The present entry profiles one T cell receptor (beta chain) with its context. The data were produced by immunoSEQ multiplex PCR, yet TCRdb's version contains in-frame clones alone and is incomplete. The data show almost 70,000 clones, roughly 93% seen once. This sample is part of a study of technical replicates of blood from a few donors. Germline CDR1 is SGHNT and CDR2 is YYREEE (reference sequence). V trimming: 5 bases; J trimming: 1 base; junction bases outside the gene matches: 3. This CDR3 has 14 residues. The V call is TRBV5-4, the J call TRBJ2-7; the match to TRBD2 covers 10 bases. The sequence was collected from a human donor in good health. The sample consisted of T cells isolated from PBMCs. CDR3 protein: CASSRTSGSYEQYF. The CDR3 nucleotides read TGTGCCAGCAGTCGGACTAGCGGTTCCTACGAGCAGTACTTC.